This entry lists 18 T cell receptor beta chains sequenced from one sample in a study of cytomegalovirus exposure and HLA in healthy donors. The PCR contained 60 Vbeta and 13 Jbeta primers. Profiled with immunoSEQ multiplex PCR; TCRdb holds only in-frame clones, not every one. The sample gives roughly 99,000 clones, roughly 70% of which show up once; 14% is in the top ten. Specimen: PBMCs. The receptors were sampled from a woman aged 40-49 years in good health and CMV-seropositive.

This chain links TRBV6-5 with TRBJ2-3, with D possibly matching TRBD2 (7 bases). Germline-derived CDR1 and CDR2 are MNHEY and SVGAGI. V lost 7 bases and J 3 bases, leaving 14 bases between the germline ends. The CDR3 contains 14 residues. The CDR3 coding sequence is TGTGCCAGCACGGCGCGGGGGCGGACAGATACGCAGTATTTT. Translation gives CASTARGRTDTQYF.

CDR3 residues: CASSQVKWGANEKLFF. CDR3 nucleotide sequence: TGCGCCAGCAGCCAAGTCAAGTGGGGAGCTAATGAAAAACTGTTTTTT. The chain links TRBV4-3 to TRBJ1-4; D remains ambiguous. CDR1 and CDR2 from the germline V gene are LGHNA and YSLEER. CDR3 length: 16 residues. V was clipped by 1 base and J by 3 bases, with 12 bases between them.

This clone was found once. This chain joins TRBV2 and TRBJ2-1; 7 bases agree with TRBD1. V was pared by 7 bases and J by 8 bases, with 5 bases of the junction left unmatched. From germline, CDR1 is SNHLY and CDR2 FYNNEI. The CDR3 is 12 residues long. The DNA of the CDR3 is TGTGCCAGCAATAGGGGGCGGGATGAGCAGTTCTTC. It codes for CASNRGRDEQFF.

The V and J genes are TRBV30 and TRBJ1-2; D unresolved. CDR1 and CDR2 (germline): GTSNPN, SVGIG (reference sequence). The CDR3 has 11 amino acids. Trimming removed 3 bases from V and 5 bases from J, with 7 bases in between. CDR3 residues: CAWSRIYGYTF. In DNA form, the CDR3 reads TGTGCCTGGAGCAGGATTTATGGCTACACCTTC.

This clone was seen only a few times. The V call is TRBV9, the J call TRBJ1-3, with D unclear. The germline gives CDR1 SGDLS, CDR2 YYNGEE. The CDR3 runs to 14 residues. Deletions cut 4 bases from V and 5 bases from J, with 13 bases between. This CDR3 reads CASSLGEERNTIYF. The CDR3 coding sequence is TGTGCCAGCAGCCTAGGAGAAGAAAGAAACACCATATATTTT.

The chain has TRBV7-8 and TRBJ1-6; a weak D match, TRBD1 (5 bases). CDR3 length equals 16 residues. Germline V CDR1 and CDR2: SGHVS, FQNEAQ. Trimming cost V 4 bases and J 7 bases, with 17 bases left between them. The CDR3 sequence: CASSYLVEGVNSPLHF. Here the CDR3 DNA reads TGTGCCAGCAGCTACCTTGTTGAAGGGGTAAATTCACCCCTCCACTTT.

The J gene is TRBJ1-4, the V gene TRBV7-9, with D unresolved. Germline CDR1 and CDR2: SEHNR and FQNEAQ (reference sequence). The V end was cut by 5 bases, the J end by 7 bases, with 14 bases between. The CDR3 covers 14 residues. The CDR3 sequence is CASSAVERTEKLFF. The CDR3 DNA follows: TGTGCCAGCAGCGCCGTCGAGCGAACTGAAAAACTGTTTTTT.

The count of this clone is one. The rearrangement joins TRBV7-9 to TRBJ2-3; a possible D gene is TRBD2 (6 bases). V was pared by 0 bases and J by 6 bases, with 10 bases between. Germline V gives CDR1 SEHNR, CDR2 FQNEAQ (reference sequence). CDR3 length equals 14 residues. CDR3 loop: CASSLARDFDTQYF. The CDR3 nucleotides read TGTGCCAGCAGCTTAGCCCGGGACTTTGATACGCAGTATTTT.

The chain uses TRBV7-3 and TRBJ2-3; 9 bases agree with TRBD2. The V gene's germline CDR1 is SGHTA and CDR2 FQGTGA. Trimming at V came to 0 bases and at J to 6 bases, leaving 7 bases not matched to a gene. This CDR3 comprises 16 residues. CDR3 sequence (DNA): TGTGCCAGCAGCTTAACTATCGGAAGCGGGGGGGATACGCAGTATTTT. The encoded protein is CASSLTIGSGGDTQYF.

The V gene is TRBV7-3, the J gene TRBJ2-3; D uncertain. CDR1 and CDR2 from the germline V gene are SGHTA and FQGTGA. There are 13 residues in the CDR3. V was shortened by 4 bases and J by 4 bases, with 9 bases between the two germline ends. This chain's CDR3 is CASSSRLADTQYF. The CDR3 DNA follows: TGTGCCAGCAGCTCGAGACTGGCAGATACGCAGTATTTT.

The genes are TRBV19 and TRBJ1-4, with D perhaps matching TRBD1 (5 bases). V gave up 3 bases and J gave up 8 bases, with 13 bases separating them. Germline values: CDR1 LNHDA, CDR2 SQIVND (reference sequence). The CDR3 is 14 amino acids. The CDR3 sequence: CASSMGQPIEKLFF. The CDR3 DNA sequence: TGTGCCAGTAGTATGGGGCAGCCGATAGAAAAACTGTTTTTT.

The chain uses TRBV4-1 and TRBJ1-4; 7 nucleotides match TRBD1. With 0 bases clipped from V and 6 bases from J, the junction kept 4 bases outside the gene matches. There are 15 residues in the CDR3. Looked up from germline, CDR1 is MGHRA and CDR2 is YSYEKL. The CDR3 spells CASSQETGLYEKLFF. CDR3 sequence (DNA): TGCGCCAGCAGCCAAGAGACAGGGTTGTATGAAAAACTGTTTTTT.

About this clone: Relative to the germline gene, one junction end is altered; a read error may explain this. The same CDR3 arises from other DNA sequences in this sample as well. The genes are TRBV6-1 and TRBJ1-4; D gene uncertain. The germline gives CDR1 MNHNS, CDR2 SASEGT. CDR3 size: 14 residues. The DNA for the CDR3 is TGTGCCAGCAGTACAAGGAGCCTTAATGAGAAACTGTTTTTT. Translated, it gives CASSTRSLNEKLFF.

CDR3 nucleotides: TGCAGTGCCGGTAACACTGAAGCTTTCTTT. Translating gives CSAGNTEAFF. The chain uses TRBV20-1 and TRBJ1-1, with D uncertain. This CDR3 has 10 residues. Per germline, CDR1 DFQATT and CDR2 SNEGSKA (reference sequence). Trimming took off 6 bases at V and 2 bases at J, with 4 bases between the two ends.

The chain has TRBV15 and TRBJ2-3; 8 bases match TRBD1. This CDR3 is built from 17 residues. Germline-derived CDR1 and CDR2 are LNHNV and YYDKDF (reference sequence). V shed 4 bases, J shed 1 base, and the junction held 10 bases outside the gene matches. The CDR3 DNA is TGTGCCACCAGCACGGGACAGGACTATTCTGGCACAGATACGCAGTATTTT. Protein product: CATSTGQDYSGTDTQYF.

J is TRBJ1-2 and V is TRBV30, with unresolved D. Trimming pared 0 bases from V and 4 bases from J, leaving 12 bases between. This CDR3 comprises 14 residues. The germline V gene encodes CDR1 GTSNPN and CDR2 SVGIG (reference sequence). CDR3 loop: CAWSVRVRSYGYTF. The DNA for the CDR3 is TGTGCCTGGAGTGTACGGGTGAGAAGCTATGGCTACACCTTC. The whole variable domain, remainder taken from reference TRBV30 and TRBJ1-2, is SQTIHQWPATLVQPVGSPLSLECTVEGTSNPNLYWYRQAAGRGLQLLFYSVGIGQISSEVPQNLSASRPQDRQFILSSKKLLLSDSGFYLCAWSVRVRSYGYTFGSGTRLTVV.

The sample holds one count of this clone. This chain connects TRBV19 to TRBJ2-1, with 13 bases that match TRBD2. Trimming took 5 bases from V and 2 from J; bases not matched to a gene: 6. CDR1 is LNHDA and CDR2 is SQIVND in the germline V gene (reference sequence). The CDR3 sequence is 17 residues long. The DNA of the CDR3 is TGTGCCAGTAGTTCCAGCGGACTAGCGGGGGCCTACAATGAGCAGTTCTTC. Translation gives CASSSSGLAGAYNEQFF.

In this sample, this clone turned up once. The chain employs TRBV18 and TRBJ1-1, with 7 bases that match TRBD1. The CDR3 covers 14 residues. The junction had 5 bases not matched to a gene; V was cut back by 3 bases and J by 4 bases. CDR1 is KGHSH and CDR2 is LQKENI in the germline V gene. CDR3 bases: TGTGCCAGCTCACCTCCGTCAGGGGGCACTGAAGCTTTCTTT. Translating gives CASSPPSGGTEAFF.